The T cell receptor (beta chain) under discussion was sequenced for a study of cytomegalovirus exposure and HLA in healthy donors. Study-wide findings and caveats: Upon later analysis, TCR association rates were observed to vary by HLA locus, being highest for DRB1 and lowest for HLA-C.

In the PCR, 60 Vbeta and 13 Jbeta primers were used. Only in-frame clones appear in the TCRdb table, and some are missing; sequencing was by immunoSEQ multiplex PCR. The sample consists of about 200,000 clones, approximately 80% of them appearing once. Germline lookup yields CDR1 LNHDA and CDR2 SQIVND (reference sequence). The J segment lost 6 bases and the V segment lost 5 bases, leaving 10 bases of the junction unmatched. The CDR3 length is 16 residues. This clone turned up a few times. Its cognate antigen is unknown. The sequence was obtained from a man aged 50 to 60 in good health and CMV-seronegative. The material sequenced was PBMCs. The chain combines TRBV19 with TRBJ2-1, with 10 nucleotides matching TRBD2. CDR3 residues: CASSRGGAGGSNEQFF. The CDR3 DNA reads TGTGCCAGTAGTCGGGGGGGAGCGGGAGGGTCCAATGAGCAGTTCTTC.